This TCR beta chain was found in a study of Ad26.COV2.S vaccination and SARS-CoV-2 variants. Notes on the study in general: Relative to placebo recipients, vaccine recipients exhibited elevated spike-specific TCR breadth. Vaccinees reportedly had broad spike-specific CD8+ and CD4+ T cell responses. Possible underestimation of total T cell responses by the TCR breadth and depth analyses was noted.

Only in-frame clones appear in the TCRdb table, and some are missing; sequencing was by immunoSEQ multiplex PCR. Of over 110,000 clones in the sample, roughly 85% are singletons; the top ten hold less than 6%. The length of the CDR3 is 15 residues. Germline CDR1 KGHSH, CDR2 LQKENI. The V gene lost 6 bases and the J gene lost 0 bases, with 15 bases spanning the gap. A remark on this clone: Its cognate antigen is unknown.

The source of this sequence is a human donor who had recovered from COVID-19. This sequence joins TRBV18 and TRBJ2-7; TRBD1 is a possible D gene (5 bases). This sample comprised peripheral blood, obtained after recovery from COVID-19. CDR3 coding DNA: TGTGCCAGCTCCCCAAGTTCAGGGTTCTCCTACGAGCAGTACTTC. This gives the protein CASSPSSGFSYEQYF.